The rows below give T cell receptor beta chains drawn from one sample of a study of T cell responses to AZD1222 COVID-19 vaccine. Produced via immunoSEQ multiplex PCR; TCRdb's table is partial and in-frame only. Of 120,000 or so clones listed, approximately 90% are singletons. This material consisted of peripheral blood, taken on day 0 of AZD1222 vaccination. Receptor source: an adult in good health. Each CDR3 is given with its conserved first and last residue. A D gene is named only where the DNA matches it firmly. Size is omitted from some rows. Given values are once, few, many or a class for expanded clones.

J | size | V | D | DNA | CDR3
TRBJ1-2 | NA | TRBV6-5 | TRBD1 | TGTGCCAGCAGTTACCCTGGACAGGGCGAAGGCTACACCTTC | CASSYPGQGEGYTF
TRBJ2-1 | NA | TRBV3-1/TRBV3-2 | TRBD2 | TGTGCCAGCAGCCAAGTCACAGGACTAGCGGTCAATGAGCAGTTCTTC | CASSQVTGLAVNEQFF
TRBJ2-2 | NA | TRBV7-2 | NA | TGTGCCAGCCGGACAGTCGTTAACACCGGGGAGCTGTTTTTT | CASRTVVNTGELFF
TRBJ2-7 | NA | TRBV5-5 | NA | TGTGCCAGCAGCGGACCCTCCAGGGGGGACGAGCAGTACTTC | CASSGPSRGDEQYF
TRBJ1-2 | NA | TRBV4-3 | TRBD1 | TGCGCCAGCAGCCAATTCCGGACAGGGTATGGCTATGGCTACACCTTC | CASSQFRTGYGYGYTF
TRBJ2-2 | few | TRBV5-8 | TRBD1 | TGTGCCAGCAGCTCCGGGACAGGGCTCACCGGGGAGCTGTTTTTT | CASSSGTGLTGELFF
TRBJ2-7 | NA | TRBV15 | NA | TGTGCCACCAGCAGTGATAGGACCTACGAGCAGTACTTC | CATSSDRTYEQYF
TRBJ2-7 | once | TRBV5-4 | NA | TGTGCCAGCAGCTCCGGGACTCACAATAGCTACGAGCAGTACTTC | CASSSGTHNSYEQYF
TRBJ2-3 | NA | TRBV19 | TRBD2 | TGTGGGCCAGGCGGGAGGGCCAGCACAGATACGCAGTATTTT | CGPGGRASTDTQYF
TRBJ1-4 | NA | TRBV4-3 | NA | TGCGCCAGCAGCCAAGTTCTTCTGACCGGTACAACTAATGAAAAACTGTTTTTT | CASSQVLLTGTTNEKLFF
TRBJ1-6 | NA | TRBV18 | TRBD1 | TGTGCCAGCTCCCCGGGGGGACAGTTGAATCCCCGGCCCCTCCACTTT | CASSPGGQLNPRPLHF
TRBJ1-2 | NA | TRBV9 | NA | TGTGCCAGCAGCGTTAATAAACAGGGCGTCTATGGCTACACCTTC | CASSVNKQGVYGYTF
TRBJ2-3 | NA | TRBV5-1 | NA | TGCGCCAGCAGAGACCTCCGACTCGGTCTACCCCGAGGTACGCAGTATTTT | CASRDLRLGLPRGTQYF
TRBJ1-2 | NA | TRBV14 | NA | TGTGCCAGCAGCCCGCGGATCGGCTATGGCTACACCTTC | CASSPRIGYGYTF
TRBJ1-5 | NA | TRBV27 | NA | TGTGCCAGCACTCGAGGGGGTGGTCAGCCCCAGCATTTT | CASTRGGGQPQHF
TRBJ2-2 | NA | TRBV5-1 | NA | TGCGCCAGCAGCTACGAGGGGAGGGGGCGAGGCACCGGGGAGCTGTTTTTT | CASSYEGRGRGTGELFF
TRBJ1-6 | NA | TRBV28 | TRBD1 | TGTGCCAGCAGCTTCACAGGGGGGACTAATTCACCCCTCCACTTT | CASSFTGGTNSPLHF
TRBJ1-1 | NA | TRBV7-8 | NA | TGTGCCAGCAGCACCATTAGACTGAGTAACACTGAAGCTTTCTTT | CASSTIRLSNTEAFF
TRBJ2-7 | NA | TRBV5-6 | NA | TGTGCCAGCAGCTTGCCAGGGCGGGGGCACTCCTACGAGCAGTACTTC | CASSLPGRGHSYEQYF
TRBJ2-7 | NA | TRBV7-2 | NA | TGTGCCAGCAGCCTCCACGGGCAGGGCCTGGGGGAGCAGTACTTC | CASSLHGQGLGEQYF
TRBJ1-2 | NA | TRBV4-1 | NA | TGCGCCAGCAGCCAAGGGGGGGACAAGGCCTATGGCTACACCTTC | CASSQGGDKAYGYTF
TRBJ2-1 | once | TRBV6-5 | TRBD2 | TGTGCCAGCAGGGCGGGACTAGTTATACATGAGCAGTTCTTC | CASRAGLVIHEQFF
TRBJ1-1 | NA | TRBV18 | TRBD1 | TGTGCCAGCTCACCGAGGACAGGGAGGACCACTGAAGCTTTCTTT | CASSPRTGRTTEAFF
TRBJ1-2 | NA | TRBV6-5 | TRBD1 | TGTGCCACCGCGACAGGGTTCGAGGGCTACACCTTC | CATATGFEGYTF
TRBJ1-5 | NA | TRBV5-4 | NA | TGTGCCAGCAGCTTGGCACAGTCAGATCAGCCCCAGCATTTT | CASSLAQSDQPQHF
TRBJ2-2 | NA | TRBV28 | TRBD1 | TGTGCCAGCAGTGGACAGGGCTGGGACACCGGGGAGCTGTTTTTT | CASSGQGWDTGELFF
TRBJ2-7 | NA | TRBV6-2/TRBV6-3 | TRBD1 | TGTGCCAGCAGTTACTCTTGGGGCCTTGGGACAGGAGACTACGAGCAGTACTTC | CASSYSWGLGTGDYEQYF
TRBJ2-1 | NA | TRBV5-1 | TRBD2 | TGCGCCAGCAGCTCAACTAGCGGGAGATACAATGAGCAGTTCTTC | CASSSTSGRYNEQFF
TRBJ1-3 | NA | TRBV2 | NA | TGTGCCAGCAGTGAATCTGGAAACACCATATATTTT | CASSESGNTIYF
TRBJ2-5 | NA | TRBV6-5 | NA | TGTGCCAGCAGTTACCTGGGGGGAGAGACCCAGTACTTC | CASSYLGGETQYF
TRBJ2-3 | NA | TRBV6-2/TRBV6-3 | NA | TGTGCCAGCAGTTACATGGTGGCGGGGACCAGTTCTAGCACAGATACGCAGTATTTT | CASSYMVAGTSSSTDTQYF
TRBJ2-1 | NA | TRBV7-2 | TRBD2 | TGTGCCAGCAGCTTAGACCCCTTAGCGGGATGGGCGGAGCAGTTCTTC | CASSLDPLAGWAEQFF
TRBJ2-2 | NA | TRBV19 | TRBD1 | TGTGCCAGTAGTGCCCGGGACAGCCTCGGGGAGCTGTTTTTT | CASSARDSLGELFF
TRBJ1-3 | few | TRBV6-2/TRBV6-3 | NA | TGTGCCAGCAGTTACACGGCAGGCAGGAGCTCTGGAAACACCATATATTTT | CASSYTAGRSSGNTIYF
TRBJ2-1 | NA | TRBV4-2 | TRBD1 | TGTGCCAGCAGCCAAGAGTCGGGACAGAACTACAATGAGCAGTTCTTC | CASSQESGQNYNEQFF
TRBJ2-5 | NA | TRBV12-2 | NA | TGTGCACCCCGAGGAATAGCGGGGGACTACCAAGAGACCCAGTACTTC | CAPRGIAGDYQETQYF
TRBJ1-4 | NA | TRBV19 | NA | TGTGCCAGTAGTATAGATTCGGGGACTAATGAAAAACTGTTTTTT | CASSIDSGTNEKLFF
TRBJ2-5 | NA | TRBV5-4 | NA | TGTGCCAGCAGCCTGGGGACGGAAGAGACCCAGTACTTC | CASSLGTEETQYF
TRBJ2-1 | NA | TRBV3-1/TRBV3-2 | TRBD2 | TGTGCCAGCAGCCGAGCGCTAGCGGCAGCCTACAATGAGCAGTTCTTC | CASSRALAAAYNEQFF
TRBJ1-2 | NA | TRBV27 | NA | TGTGCCAGCAGTCGAAGGGGGGCTGGCTATGGCTACACCTTC | CASSRRGAGYGYTF
TRBJ1-5 | NA | TRBV28 | NA | TGTGCCAGTACTACGGGGGGGCGGCAGCCCCAGCATTTT | CASTTGGRQPQHF